These 6 T cell receptor beta chains came from one sample sequenced in a study of neurological immune-mediated disorders (dated by TCRdb to about 2019). Sample time point, as interpreted from the label and publication: longitudinal time-point 1 (baseline). Libraries came from 5' RACE. The sample was run on an Illumina HiSeq 2500. In-frame beta chains were kept once TCRdb had trimmed the public reads at Q25 with fastp and called clones with MiXCR. Every distinct CDR3 protein forms one entry, paired with its most common genes and DNA. Across this sample there are 71,000 or so distinct CDR3 sequences, with 12% to 15% seen only once. The ten largest clonotypes hold about 4.6% of the sample. Sequencing used PBMCs. Receptor source: a female donor with HTLV-1-associated myelopathy (HAM/TSP).

This clonotype showed up many times. The chain couples TRBV5-1 to TRBJ2-2; 13 bases map to TRBD2. Germline values: CDR1 SGHRS, CDR2 YFSETQ. Trimming removed 4 bases from V and 3 bases from J; junction bases left unmatched: 9. The CDR3 length is 18 residues. The CDR3 DNA is TGCGCCAGCAGCCCTGGACTAGCGGGGGACAGCGACACCGGGGAGCTGTTTTTT. It codes for CASSPGLAGDSDTGELFF.

This clonotype appeared many times. This rearrangement joins TRBV10-3 to TRBJ2-7; D is possibly TRBD2 (5 bases). This CDR3 has 12 residues. The V end was cut by 10 bases, the J end by 0 bases, with 10 bases between. Looked up from germline, CDR1 is ENHRY and CDR2 is SYGVKD. CDR3 bases: TGTGCCACCTATGGGAGCTCCTACGAGCAGTACTTC. It translates to CATYGSSYEQYF.

Many counts were recorded for this clonotype. The chain recombines TRBV7-8 with TRBJ2-1; D not certain. This CDR3 region has 15 residues. Germline CDR1 is SGHVS and CDR2 is FQNEAQ. The germline V and J ends were trimmed by 0 bases and 0 bases, with 6 bases remaining between them. The CDR3 sequence: CASSLAGNSYNEQFF. CDR3 DNA sequence: TGTGCCAGCAGCTTAGCAGGGAACTCCTACAATGAGCAGTTCTTC.

This clonotype was seen repeatedly, ten times or more. The chain employs TRBV20-1 and TRBJ2-7; D possibly uses TRBD1 or TRBD2 (6 bases each). Germline assignment: CDR1 DFQATT and CDR2 SNEGSKA (reference sequence). CDR3 length: 13 residues. The V gene lost 1 base and the J gene lost 5 bases, with 12 bases spanning the gap. The CDR3 nucleotides read TGCAGTGCTAGAGTCCCCGGGGGCGACGAGCAGTACTTC. Protein: CSARVPGGDEQYF.

The chain combines TRBV14 with TRBJ1-1; D remains unclear. CDR1 SGHDN and CDR2 FVKESK come from the germline V gene. The ends were cut back, 1 base at V and 7 bases at J, with 7 bases in the middle. The CDR3 loop spans 12 amino acids. CDR3 coding DNA: TGTGCCAGCAGCCAAGGTCCTGGTGAAGCTTTCTTT. Encoded protein: CASSQGPGEAFF.

The chain employs TRBV7-9 and TRBJ2-3, with TRBD2 matching 8 bases. J lost 6 bases, V lost 1 base, and 12 bases had no gene match. The CDR3 has 17 residues. Germline V gives CDR1 SEHNR, CDR2 FQNEAQ (reference sequence). Here the CDR3 reads CASSLGISGVVSDTQYF. As DNA, the CDR3 is TGTGCCAGCAGCTTAGGCATTAGCGGGGTAGTCTCGGATACGCAGTATTTT.